Listed here is a single TCR beta chain. The missing conserved phenylalanine or tryptophan at the end of this CDR3 makes a read error likely. Because the CDR3's place on the DNA is in doubt, the DNA is left out and the CDR3 is given as listed by TCRdb. The assay was immunoSEQ multiplex PCR, and TCRdb's table has in-frame clones only and misses some. The sample contains just over 60,000 clones, over 75% of which appear only once. This specimen comes from a study of blood T cell repertoires in COVID-19. Ends included, the CDR3 has 8 residues. From germline, CDR1 is SQVTM and CDR2 ANQGSEA. This receptor was identified in a man between 60 and 70 years old with acute or convalescent COVID-19. The chain links TRBV29-1 to TRBJ2-3; TRBD1 is the table's D call, not checked against the DNA. The source material was peripheral blood. CDR3 sequence: CSSCGPPI.